The 3 T cell receptor beta chains below were found in one sample sequenced in a study of T cells after yellow fever vaccination. One entry per CDR3 protein, called by TCRdb with MiXCR from the 5' RACE reads. The sample shows about 260,000 distinct CDR3 sequences, around 4.9% of them seen only once. The sequenced sample was CD4+ T cells sorted from PBMCs, obtained on the day of the yellow fever booster vaccination. Every receptor here comes from a man younger than 30 who received the YFV17D yellow fever vaccine.

This clonotype was detected only a few times. The chain carries TRBV4-3 and TRBJ2-5; 15 nucleotides line up with TRBD2. The CDR3 is made up of 18 amino acids. Trimming cost V 3 bases and J 5 bases; bases outside gene matches: 10. CDR1 is LGHNA, CDR2 YSLEER, per germline. CDR3 coding DNA: TGCGCCAGCAGCCACCCAAGGACTAGCGGGGGGGCCGGTGAGACCCAGTACTTC. Residues: CASSHPRTSGGAGETQYF.

This clonotype has a handful of counts. The chain employs TRBV24-1 and TRBJ2-6, with TRBD1 identical over 7 bases. Germline V gene sequence: CDR1 KGHDR, CDR2 SFDVKD. This CDR3 spans 15 amino acids. V was pared by 7 bases and J by 2 bases, with 4 bases of the junction left unmatched. CDR3 sequence (DNA): TGTGCCACCAGCTCAGACAGGGCTGGGGCCAACGTCCTGACTTTC. Its protein product is CATSSDRAGANVLTF.

This clonotype was counted at least ten times. The CDR3 loop is CSAPRLAGTDTQYF. The CDR3 nucleotides are TGCAGTGCTCCCAGACTAGCGGGGACAGATACGCAGTATTTT. This chain uses TRBV20-1 with TRBJ2-3, with 11 bases fitting TRBD2. This CDR3 comprises 14 residues. After removal of 5 bases from V and 3 bases from J, the junction contained 4 bases not matched to a gene. Germline V lookup: CDR1 DFQATT, CDR2 SNEGSKA (reference sequence).